This entry lists 16 T cell receptor beta chains sequenced from one sample in a study of breast tumors, draining lymph nodes, adjacent tissues (dated by TCRdb to between 2015 and 2016). The receptor library was made with multiplex PCR. Data came from an Illumina HiSeq 2000. Clones were called with MiXCR by TCRdb after fastp trimmed the public reads at Q25, and only in-frame beta chains were retained. Rows merge per CDR3 protein into single entries with the most common DNA and genes. This sample has fewer than 80,000 distinct CDR3 sequences in its table, and roughly 44% of those were observed once. The biggest ten clones account for around 8% of the sample. Sequencing used breast tumor tissue. The receptors derive from a female donor with breast cancer. Some clones in this sample may be carry-over from other donors' samples.

This clonotype was recorded many times. The chain has TRBV9 and TRBJ1-2; D is possibly TRBD1 (5 bases). V lost 0 bases and J lost 5, with 23 bases in between. This CDR3 has 18 amino acids. Germline V gene data show CDR1 as SGDLS and CDR2 as YYNGEE. The CDR3 region has the DNA TGTGCCAGCAGCGTAGCTACGTCTGGGACCCTGAATGAGTATGGCTACACCTTC. Its protein product is CASSVATSGTLNEYGYTF.

This clonotype was observed once. This chain links TRBV7-9 with TRBJ1-2; tentative D call: TRBD1 (5 bases). From germline, CDR1 is SEHNR and CDR2 FQNEAQ (reference sequence). Trimming cost V 4 bases and J 2 bases, with 20 bases left between them. This CDR3 comprises 17 residues. For the CDR3, the DNA is TGTGCCAGCAGCTCCTGGGACGGGAGCTCCTTGAACTATGGCTACACCTTC. It codes for CASSSWDGSSLNYGYTF.

This clonotype was seen repeatedly, ten times or more. CDR3 region: CASSLAPGKGNTIYF. CDR3 in DNA: TGTGCCAGCAGCTTGGCGCCGGGTAAAGGAAACACCATATATTTT. This sequence joins TRBV5-5 and TRBJ1-3; D not certain. Germline V lookup: CDR1 SGHKS, CDR2 YYEKEE (reference sequence). CDR3 length: 15 amino acids. Trimming removed 0 bases at V and 4 bases at J, with 11 bases between.

The CDR3 DNA is TGTGCCAGCAGCTTAGGCAGGATTCTGTCTTGGATCATGACAGGGGCGTTCGGAAACACCATATATTTT. It encodes CASSLGRILSWIMTGAFGNTIYF. The chain has TRBV7-9 and TRBJ1-3; 8 bases map to TRBD1. With V trimmed by 1 base and J by 4 bases, 27 bases remained unmatched. The V gene's germline CDR1 is SEHNR and CDR2 FQNEAQ (reference sequence). This CDR3 region has 23 residues. Drawing the rest from reference TRBV7-9 and TRBJ1-3, the complete variable domain is DTGVSQNPRHKITKRGQNVTFRCDPISEHNRLYWYRQTLGQGPEFLTYFQNEAQLEKSRLLSDRFSAERPKGSFSTLEIQRTEQGDSAMYLCASSLGRILSWIMTGAFGNTIYFGEGSWLTVV.

This clonotype was seen ten or more times. This chain uses TRBV3-1 with TRBJ2-5; D might be TRBD1 (6 bases). CDR3 length: 18 residues. V lost 1 base and J lost 0, with 18 bases in between. Germline V gene lookup returns CDR1 LGHDT and CDR2 YNNKEL (reference sequence). Here the CDR3 DNA reads TGTGCCAGCAGCCAAGTAAGGACAGAGCACCCGTACCAAGAGACCCAGTACTTC. Its translation: CASSQVRTEHPYQETQYF.

This clonotype was detected many times. This chain links TRBV7-3 with TRBJ1-2; TRBD1 agrees at 11 bases. After removal of 4 bases from V and 4 bases from J, the junction contained 8 bases not matched to a gene. Germline assignment: CDR1 SGHTA and CDR2 FQGTGA. The CDR3 sequence is 16 residues long. CDR3 DNA sequence: TGTGCCAGCAGCTCCTCCGGGACAGGGGGAATCTATGGCTACACCTTC. The encoded protein is CASSSSGTGGIYGYTF.

This clonotype was detected many times. V is TRBV20-1 and J is TRBJ2-3; TRBD2 agrees at 7 bases. Looked up from germline, CDR1 is DFQATT and CDR2 is SNEGSKA (reference sequence). The V segment lost 3 bases and the J segment 4 bases; nucleotides outside the gene matches: 7. This CDR3 is 14 amino acids long. In nucleotides, the CDR3 is TGCAGTGCTAGCCCGGGAGGCTACGCAGATACGCAGTATTTT. Protein sequence: CSASPGGYADTQYF.

This clonotype has ten or more counts. In DNA, the CDR3 is TGTGCCAGCAGTGGCGGGACTAGCGGGGTCCACGAGCAGTACTTC. Translated: CASSGGTSGVHEQYF. The J gene is TRBJ2-7, the V gene TRBV6-4; TRBD2 aligns across 13 bases. Germline V lookup: CDR1 MRHNA, CDR2 SNTAGT. The CDR3 is made up of 15 amino acids. V shed 4 bases, J shed 5 bases, and the junction held 5 bases outside the gene matches.

The chain links TRBV12-5 to TRBJ2-3; D gene uncertain. Germline lookup yields CDR1 LGHNT and CDR2 FRNRAP. The CDR3 has 8 amino acids. The V and J ends lost 2 bases and 14 bases respectively, with 2 bases between them. The CDR3 DNA reads TGTGCTAGTGGTTTGCCGTATTTT. It translates to CASGLPYF.

This clonotype occurred many times. The rearrangement uses TRBV11-3 and TRBJ1-2; D gene uncertain. V lost 5 bases and J lost 8, with 3 bases in between. The CDR3 is 9 amino acids. Germline CDR1 reads SGHNT; CDR2 reads YENEEA. CDR3 sequence: CASSGGYTF. The CDR3 DNA is TGTGCCAGCAGCGGGGGCTACACCTTC.

The sample holds many counts of this clonotype. The junction differs from germline at one of its ends, possibly a read error. V is TRBV2 and J is TRBJ2-4, with no clear D. This CDR3 is built from 14 residues. Germline V CDR1 and CDR2: SNHLY, FYNNEI. The CDR3 DNA reads as TGTGCCAGCAGGGAAGAAGCTCTGGGTAACATTCAGTACTTC. Translated: CASREEALGNIQYF.

This clonotype was seen a few times. A much larger clone is a single base away; this may be a read error. The CDR3 region is CASSQLAGGYGQYF. CDR3 coding DNA: TGTGCCAGCAGTCAGCTAGCGGGGGGCTACGGGCAGTACTTC. The V and J genes are TRBV12-3 or TRBV12-4 and TRBJ2-7; 11 bases are a match to TRBD2. This CDR3 has 14 amino acids.

This chain connects TRBV19 to TRBJ1-6; the D is unclear. From germline, CDR1 is LNHDA and CDR2 SQIVND (reference sequence). The length of the CDR3 is 13 residues. V gave up 0 bases and J gave up 6 bases, with 3 bases separating them. CDR3 residues: CASSIDLNSPLHF. The DNA of the CDR3 is TGTGCCAGTAGTATAGACCTTAATTCACCCCTCCACTTT.

The chain employs TRBV12-3 or TRBV12-4 and TRBJ2-2; D might be TRBD2 (6 bases). Trimming removed 4 bases from V and 3 bases from J, with 12 bases in between. The CDR3 sequence is 15 residues long. The DNA for the CDR3 is TGTGCCAGCAGTTCCGGAGCGGGCCACACCGGGGAGCTGTTTTTT. It yields the protein CASSSGAGHTGELFF.

There are many counts of this clonotype. V usage is TRBV20-1 and J usage is TRBJ1-2; D might be TRBD1 (6 bases). CDR3 length: 15 residues. Trimming pared 0 bases from V and 8 bases from J, leaving 19 bases between. Germline lookup yields CDR1 DFQATT and CDR2 SNEGSKA (reference sequence). CDR3 sequence reads: CSARDRGQLKEGYTF. In DNA, the CDR3 is TGCAGTGCTAGAGATCGTGGACAGTTGAAGGAGGGCTACACCTTC.

CDR3 sequence: CASSLFRREAFF. The CDR3 region has the DNA TGTGCCAGCAGCTTGTTCCGGCGTGAAGCTTTCTTT. The chain couples TRBV5-6 to TRBJ2-1, with no clear D. The last part of the DNA fits TRBJ1-1 better; the J call may be wrong. The germline gives CDR1 SGHDT, CDR2 YYEEEE. The CDR3 sequence is 12 residues long.